Ten or more counts support the clone carrying this T cell receptor (beta chain). TCRdb used MiXCR to reprocess the RACE reads, holding one entry per CDR3 protein. The sample contains some 79,000 distinct CDR3 sequences, under 9% of which appear only once. This sample is part of a study of human T cells and chemical hapten exposure. Across the whole study: Chiefly women, the patients showed alopecia areata, totalis or universalis. Per-sample TCR yields varied mainly from small pooled library volume differences.

The length of the CDR3 is 18 residues. Specified time point: patch test 1, 2 weeks after DPC sensitization. Treatment defined: therapeutic diphenylcyclopropenone sensitization with weekly scalp DPC. V gene TRBV12-2 combines with J gene TRBJ1-6. TRBV12-2 is a pseudogene segment. This receptor was taken from a woman aged 25 to 39 with alopecia areata. Some clones in this sample may be carry-over from other donors' samples. This specimen consisted of whole blood, obtained in connection with sensitization to the hapten diphenylcyclopropenone (DPC). CDR3 nucleotide sequence: TGTGCAAGTCGCTTCCCAGACCAGTACGTTGATTATAATTCACCCCTCCACTTT. Translating gives CASRFPDQYVDYNSPLHF.